This T cell receptor (beta chain) comes out of a study of CD8 T cells in Susac syndrome. Random hexamers were used to reverse transcribe the RNA input (about 0.5 to 1 ug). TCRdb re-derived calls from the immunoSEQ multiplex PCR reads in MiXCR, one entry per CDR3 protein. The sample includes more than 90,000 distinct CDR3 sequences, 90% to 95% of them seen just once. CDR1 and CDR2 from the germline V gene are SEHNR and FQNEAQ (reference sequence). V was shortened by 5 bases and J by 1 base, with 11 bases between the two germline ends. The CDR3 totals 14 residues. Each multiple sclerosis control was a treatment-naive patient with relapsing-remitting disease that was either stable or active.

V gene TRBV7-9 combines with J gene TRBJ2-5; D ambiguous. This receptor was identified in a human donor with multiple sclerosis. Sequencing was performed on CD4+ T cells from PBMCs. The CDR3 sequence is CASSPLNFQETQYF. DNA for the CDR3: TGTGCCAGCAGCCCACTGAATTTCCAAGAGACCCAGTACTTC.